This T cell receptor beta chain stems from a study of control samples from healthy donors and cancer patients. TCRdb's copy holds only in-frame clones and misses some; the assay was immunoSEQ multiplex PCR. The sample has about 220,000 clones; around 94% are singletons. Specimen: blood. The sequence was obtained from a man aged 50-60 years in good health.

Here the CDR3 reads CASSLANHDYGYTF. CDR3 in DNA: TGCGCCAGCAGCTTGGCCAACCATGACTATGGCTACACCTTC. The rearrangement links TRBV5-1 to TRBJ1-2; no reliable D call. From germline, CDR1 is SGHRS and CDR2 YFSETQ. The CDR3 runs to 14 residues. V dropped 0 bases and J dropped 3 bases, with 9 bases sitting between them.